The clone carrying this T cell receptor beta chain came up a few times. This sample is part of a study of T cells in Graves' hyperthyroidism and ophthalmopathy. Turning to the study itself: Any treatment followed the collection of peripheral blood at initial diagnosis.

Amplification of TCR beta CDR3 regions used RNA as the template. The HTBI set primed first-round TCR CDR3 RT-PCR. TCRdb redid the calling of the multiplex PCR reads with MiXCR, one entry per CDR3 protein. Among approximately 700,000 distinct CDR3 sequences listed, about a sixth were seen once. Diagnoses rested on clinical symptoms, serum thyroxine and TRAb, thyroid ultrasound and orbital computed tomography. The source of the PBMCs was roughly 10 ml of fresh peripheral blood. Germline CDR1 and CDR2: KGHSH and LQKENI. Trimming pared 0 bases from V and 5 bases from J, leaving 13 bases between. The CDR3 is made up of 15 amino acids.

The sample taken for sequencing was blood. The chain employs TRBV18 and TRBJ1-1, with TRBD1 as a possible D gene (5 bases). This TCR derives from a man younger than 35 with Graves' hyperthyroidism. As DNA, the CDR3 is TGTGCCAGCTCACCACCGGATAGGGGACGAACTGAAGCTTTCTTT. Translation: CASSPPDRGRTEAFF.